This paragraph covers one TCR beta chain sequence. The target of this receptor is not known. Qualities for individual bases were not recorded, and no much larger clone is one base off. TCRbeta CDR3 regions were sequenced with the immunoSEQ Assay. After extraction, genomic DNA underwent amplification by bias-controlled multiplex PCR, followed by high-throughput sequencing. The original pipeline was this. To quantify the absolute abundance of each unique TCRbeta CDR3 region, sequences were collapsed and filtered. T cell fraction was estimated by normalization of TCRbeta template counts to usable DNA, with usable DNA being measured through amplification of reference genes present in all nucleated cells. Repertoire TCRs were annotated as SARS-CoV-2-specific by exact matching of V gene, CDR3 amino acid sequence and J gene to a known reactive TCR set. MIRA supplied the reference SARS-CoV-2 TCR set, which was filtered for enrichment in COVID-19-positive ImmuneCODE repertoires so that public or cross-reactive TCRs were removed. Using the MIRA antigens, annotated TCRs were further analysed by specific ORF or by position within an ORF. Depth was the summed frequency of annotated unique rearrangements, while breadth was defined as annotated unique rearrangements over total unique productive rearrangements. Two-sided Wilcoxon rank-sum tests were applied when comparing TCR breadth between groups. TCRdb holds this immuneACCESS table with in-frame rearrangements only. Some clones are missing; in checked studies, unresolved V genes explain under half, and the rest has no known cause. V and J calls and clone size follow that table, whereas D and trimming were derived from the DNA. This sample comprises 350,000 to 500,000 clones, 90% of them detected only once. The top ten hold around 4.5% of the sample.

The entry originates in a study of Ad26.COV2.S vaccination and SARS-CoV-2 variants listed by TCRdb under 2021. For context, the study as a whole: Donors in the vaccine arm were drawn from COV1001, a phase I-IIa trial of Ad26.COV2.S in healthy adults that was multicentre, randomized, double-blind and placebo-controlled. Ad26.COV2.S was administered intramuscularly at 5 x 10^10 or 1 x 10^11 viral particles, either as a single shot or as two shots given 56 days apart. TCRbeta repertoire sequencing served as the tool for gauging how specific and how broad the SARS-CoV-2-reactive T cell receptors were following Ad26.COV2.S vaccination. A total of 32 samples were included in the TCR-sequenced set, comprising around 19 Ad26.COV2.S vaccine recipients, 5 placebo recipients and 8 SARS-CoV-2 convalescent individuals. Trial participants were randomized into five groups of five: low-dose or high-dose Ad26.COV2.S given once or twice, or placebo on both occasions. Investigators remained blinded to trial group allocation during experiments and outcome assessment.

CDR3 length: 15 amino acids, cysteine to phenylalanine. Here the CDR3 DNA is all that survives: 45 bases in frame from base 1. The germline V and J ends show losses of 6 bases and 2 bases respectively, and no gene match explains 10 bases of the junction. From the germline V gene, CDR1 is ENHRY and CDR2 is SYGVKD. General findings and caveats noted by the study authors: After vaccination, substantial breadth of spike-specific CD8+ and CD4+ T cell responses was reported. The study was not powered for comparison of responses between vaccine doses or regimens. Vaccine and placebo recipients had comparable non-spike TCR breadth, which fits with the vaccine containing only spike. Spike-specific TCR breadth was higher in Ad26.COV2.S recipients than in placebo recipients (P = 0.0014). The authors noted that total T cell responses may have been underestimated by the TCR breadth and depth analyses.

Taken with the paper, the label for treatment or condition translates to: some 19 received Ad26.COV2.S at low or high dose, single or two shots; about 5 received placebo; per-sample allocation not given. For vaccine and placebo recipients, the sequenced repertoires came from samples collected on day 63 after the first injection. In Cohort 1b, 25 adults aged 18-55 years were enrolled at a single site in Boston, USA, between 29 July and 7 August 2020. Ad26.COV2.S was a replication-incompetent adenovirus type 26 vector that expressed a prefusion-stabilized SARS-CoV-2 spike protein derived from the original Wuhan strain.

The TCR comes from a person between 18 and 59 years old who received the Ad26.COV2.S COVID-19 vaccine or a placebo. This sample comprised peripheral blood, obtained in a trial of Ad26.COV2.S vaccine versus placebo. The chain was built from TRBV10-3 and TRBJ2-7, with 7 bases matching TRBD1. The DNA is TGTGCCATCAGCTCAACCGGGACAGCGACCTACGAGCAGTACTTC. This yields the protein CAISSTGTATYEQYF.